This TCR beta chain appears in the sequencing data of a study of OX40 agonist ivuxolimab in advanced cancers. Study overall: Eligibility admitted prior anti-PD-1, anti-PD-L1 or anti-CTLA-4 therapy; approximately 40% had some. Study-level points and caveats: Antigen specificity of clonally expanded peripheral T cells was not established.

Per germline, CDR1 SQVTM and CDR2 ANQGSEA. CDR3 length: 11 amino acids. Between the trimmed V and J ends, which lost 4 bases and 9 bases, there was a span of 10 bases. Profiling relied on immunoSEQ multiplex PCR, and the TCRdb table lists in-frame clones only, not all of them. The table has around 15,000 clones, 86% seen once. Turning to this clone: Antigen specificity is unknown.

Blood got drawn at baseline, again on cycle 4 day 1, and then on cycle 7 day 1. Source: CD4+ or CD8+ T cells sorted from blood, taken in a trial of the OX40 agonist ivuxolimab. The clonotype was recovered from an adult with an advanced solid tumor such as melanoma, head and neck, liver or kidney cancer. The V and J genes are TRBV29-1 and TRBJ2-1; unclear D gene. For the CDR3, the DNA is TGCAGCGTTGTTAAGACATCTGAGCAGTTCTTC. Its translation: CSVVKTSEQFF.